A selection of T cell receptor beta chains follows, all from one sample in a study of blood T cell repertoires in COVID-19. Some clones are missing from TCRdb's copy, which holds only in-frame ones; the method was immunoSEQ multiplex PCR. The sample carries about 87,000 clones, over 70% recorded once. Sequencing input: peripheral blood. These receptors were collected from a woman aged 55-70 years with acute or convalescent COVID-19. Both conserved end residues are part of each CDR3. D genes are given only for firm matches. Size is stated for part of the rows, as once, few or many counts, or as a class when the clone is expanded.

TRBV27,TRBJ2-7,.,.,TGTGCCAGCAGTGACTACGACGAGCAGTACTTC,CASSDYDEQYF
TRBV5-1,TRBJ2-3,.,TRBD2,TGCGCCAGCAGCCCCGGACTAGCGGGAGGTACTAGCACAGATACGCAGTATTTT,CASSPGLAGGTSTDTQYF
TRBV7-6,TRBJ2-6,.,.,TGTGCCAGCACCCGGGTGGCTGGGGCCAACGTCCTGACTTTC,CASTRVAGANVLTF
TRBV6-5,TRBJ1-1,.,.,TGTGCCAGCATCAGAGGGAACACTGAAGCTTTCTTT,CASIRGNTEAFF
TRBV10-3,TRBJ2-1,once,TRBD2,TGTGCCGCTACTAGCGGGAGGGCCTACAATGAGCAGTTCTTC,CAATSGRAYNEQFF
TRBV18,TRBJ2-7,.,TRBD1,TGTGCCAGCTCGCCTACGGGACAGGGAATCGGGACCTACGAGCAGTACTTC,CASSPTGQGIGTYEQYF
TRBV7-8,TRBJ2-1,.,.,TGTGCCAGCAGCTTAGTACAGCTCAATGAGCAGTTCTTC,CASSLVQLNEQFF
TRBV5-1,TRBJ2-5,.,.,TGCGCCAGCTACAGCGGGTTGGTGCAAGAGACCCAGTACTTC,CASYSGLVQETQYF
TRBV7-9,TRBJ1-5,.,.,TGTGCCAGCAGCTATTTAAATCAGCCCCAGCATTTT,CASSYLNQPQHF
TRBV7-2,TRBJ1-2,.,TRBD1,TGTGCCAGCAGCTTGGCTCGACAGGGCCTCTATGGCTACACCTTC,CASSLARQGLYGYTF
TRBV11-2,TRBJ2-1,once,.,TGTGCCAGCAGCTTAGGCAGGTCCAATGAGCAGTTCTTC,CASSLGRSNEQFF
TRBV11-2,TRBJ1-3,.,.,TGTGCCAGCAGCTTATTCGGGGTTGGAAACACCATATATTTT,CASSLFGVGNTIYF
TRBV5-1,TRBJ2-7,.,TRBD2,TGCGCCAGCAGCTTGGCACTAGCGGGAGGGATAGTGGAGCAGTACTTC,CASSLALAGGIVEQYF
TRBV10-3,TRBJ2-7,.,TRBD2,TGTGCCATCAGTGAGAGCGGGATCAGCTCCTACGAGCAGTACTTC,CAISESGISSYEQYF
TRBV3-1/TRBV3-2,TRBJ1-3,few,TRBD1,TGTGCCAGCAGGCGGACAGGGGAGGGAAACACCATATATTTT,CASRRTGEGNTIYF
TRBV18,TRBJ2-7,.,.,TGTGCCAGCTCACCGCTAGGAGGGGGGGCAGGCTCCTACGAGCAGTACTTC,CASSPLGGGAGSYEQYF
TRBV11-2,TRBJ2-3,once,.,TGTGCCAGCAGTGGGGGGGCACGAAGCACAGATACGCAGTATTTT,CASSGGARSTDTQYF
TRBV13,TRBJ1-1,.,.,TGTGCCAGCAGCCGGAGGCCCGACAGGTCGTCAAACACTGAAGCTTTCTTT,CASSRRPDRSSNTEAFF
TRBV6-5,TRBJ1-4,.,.,TGTGCCAGCACTCTTGCCGGAACTAATGAAAAACTGTTTTTT,CASTLAGTNEKLFF
TRBV5-1,TRBJ1-1,.,.,TGCGCCAGCAGCCCCACGGTTGCGAACACTGAAGCTTTCTTT,CASSPTVANTEAFF
TRBV6-5,TRBJ1-2,once,TRBD1,TGTGCCAGCAGTTATGGGGGGACAGACAACTATGGCTACACCTTC,CASSYGGTDNYGYTF
TRBV5-1,TRBJ2-5,.,.,TGCGCCAGCAGCTTAGCTTCGAGAGCCCAAGAGACCCAGTACTTC,CASSLASRAQETQYF
TRBV9,TRBJ1-1,.,.,TGTGCCAGCAGCGTGGGGCGGAGGGCCACTGAAGCTTTCTTT,CASSVGRRATEAFF
TRBV11-2,TRBJ2-1,.,TRBD2,TGTGCCAGCAGCTCTGGACTAGCGGGAGGTGTTGAGCAGTTCTTC,CASSSGLAGGVEQFF
TRBV5-6,TRBJ2-2,.,.,TGTGCCAGCACCCAACGGAGGTGGAACACCGGGGAGCTGTTTTTT,CASTQRRWNTGELFF
TRBV5-8,TRBJ2-7,.,TRBD2,TGTGCCAGCAGGGCGGGAGGGTACGAGCAGTACTTC,CASRAGGYEQYF
TRBV5-8,TRBJ1-3,.,.,TGTGCCAGCAGCTTAGTTGGGGCGCGGGGAAACACCATATATTTT,CASSLVGARGNTIYF
TRBV29-1,TRBJ1-2,.,TRBD1,TGCAGCGTTGGGTTGGGACAGGACTATGGCTACACCTTC,CSVGLGQDYGYTF
TRBV7-2,TRBJ1-2,.,TRBD1,TGTGCCAGCAGCATAAGACAGGGATACTATGGCTACACCTTC,CASSIRQGYYGYTF
TRBV29-1,TRBJ1-1,.,.,TGCAGCGCCGCGACGGAGTCCGCTGAAGCTTTCTTT,CSAATESAEAFF
TRBV2,TRBJ1-3,.,.,TGTGCCAGCAGCAGGTCGAGCTCTGGAAACACCATATATTTT,CASSRSSSGNTIYF
TRBV4-3,TRBJ1-2,.,TRBD1,TGCGCCAGCAGCCAGGCCGGGACAGGGATACATGGCTACACCTTC,CASSQAGTGIHGYTF
TRBV29-1,TRBJ2-7,.,TRBD2,TGCAGCGTGGCACCGGGACTAGCGGGAAGCACCTACGAGCAGTACTTC,CSVAPGLAGSTYEQYF
TRBV7-9,TRBJ2-1,.,TRBD2,TGTGCCAGCAGCTTAGGTAGCGGGAGGGCCAAATCCTACAATGAGCAGTTCTTC,CASSLGSGRAKSYNEQFF
TRBV6-5,TRBJ2-5,once,TRBD2,TGTGCCAGCAGGCTAGCGGGGGGAGTGGAGACCCAGTACTTC,CASRLAGGVETQYF
TRBV30,TRBJ1-5,.,.,TGTGCCTGGGCCTCAGGGGTCAGCTCTTCGCCCCAGCATTTT,CAWASGVSSSPQHF
TRBV5-1,TRBJ1-6,few,TRBD1,TGCGCCAGCAGCTTGGGGACAGGTTTGAATTCACCCCTCCACTTT,CASSLGTGLNSPLHF
TRBV7-2,TRBJ1-2,.,.,TGTGCCAGCAGCCAAGGCCAGGGTAGGGGCTACACCTTC,CASSQGQGRGYTF
TRBV27,TRBJ2-7,.,TRBD1,TGTGCCAGCAGTTTATGGGGGACAGTCGGGCACGAGCAGTACTTC,CASSLWGTVGHEQYF
TRBV10-3,TRBJ1-2,.,.,TGTGCCATCAGTGTTAAGGGGGAACGCTATGGCTACACCTTC,CAISVKGERYGYTF